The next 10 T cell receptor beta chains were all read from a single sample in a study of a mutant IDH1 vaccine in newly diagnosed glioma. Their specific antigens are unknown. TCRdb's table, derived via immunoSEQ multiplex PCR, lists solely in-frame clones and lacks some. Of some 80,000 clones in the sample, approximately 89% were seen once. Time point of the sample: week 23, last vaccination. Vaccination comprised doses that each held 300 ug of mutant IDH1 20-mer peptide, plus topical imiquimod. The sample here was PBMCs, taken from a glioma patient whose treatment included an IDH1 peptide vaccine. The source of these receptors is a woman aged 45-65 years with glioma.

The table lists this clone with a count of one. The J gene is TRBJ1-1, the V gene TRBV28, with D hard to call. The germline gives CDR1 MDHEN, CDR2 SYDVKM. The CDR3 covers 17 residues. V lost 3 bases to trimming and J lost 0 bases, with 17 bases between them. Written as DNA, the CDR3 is TGTGCCAGCAGTTTCTCATACCGCTTATCGATGAACACTGAAGCTTTCTTT. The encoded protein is CASSFSYRLSMNTEAFF.

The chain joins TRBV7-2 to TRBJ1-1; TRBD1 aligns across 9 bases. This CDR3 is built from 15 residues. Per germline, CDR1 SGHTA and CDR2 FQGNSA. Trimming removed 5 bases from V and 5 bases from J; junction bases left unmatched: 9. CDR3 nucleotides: TGTGCCAGCAGCCCTAGGGACAGGGCGTGGACTGAAGCTTTCTTT. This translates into CASSPRDRAWTEAFF. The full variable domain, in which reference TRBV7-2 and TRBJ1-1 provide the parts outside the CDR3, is GAGVSQSPSNKVTEKGKDVELRCDPISGHTALYWYRQSLGQGLEFLIYFQGNSAPDKSGLPSDRFSAERTGGSVSTLTIQRTQQEDSAVYLCASSPRDRAWTEAFFGQGTRLTVV.

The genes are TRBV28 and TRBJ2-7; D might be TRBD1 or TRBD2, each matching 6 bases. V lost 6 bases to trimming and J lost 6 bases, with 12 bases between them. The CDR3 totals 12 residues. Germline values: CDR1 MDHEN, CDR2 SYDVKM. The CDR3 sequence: CASRIQGGEQYF. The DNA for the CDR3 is TGTGCCAGCAGGATACAGGGAGGCGAGCAGTACTTC.

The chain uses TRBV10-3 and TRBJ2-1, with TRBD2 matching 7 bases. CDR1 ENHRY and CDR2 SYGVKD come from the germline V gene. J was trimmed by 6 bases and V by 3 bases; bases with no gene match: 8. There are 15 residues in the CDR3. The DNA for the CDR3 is TGTGCCATCAGTGAACCGGGAGGTCTCCCCAATGAGCAGTTCTTC. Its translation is CAISEPGGLPNEQFF.

The CDR3 is CASSDQRTGLSSGANVLTF. DNA of the CDR3: TGTGCCAGCAGTGACCAGAGGACAGGGCTCAGCTCTGGGGCCAACGTCCTGACTTTC. The gene calls are TRBV6-4 and TRBJ2-6; TRBD1 agrees at 8 bases. Germline V gene sequence: CDR1 MRHNA, CDR2 SNTAGT. The J segment lost 0 bases and the V segment lost 2 bases, leaving 9 bases of the junction unmatched. There are 19 residues in the CDR3.

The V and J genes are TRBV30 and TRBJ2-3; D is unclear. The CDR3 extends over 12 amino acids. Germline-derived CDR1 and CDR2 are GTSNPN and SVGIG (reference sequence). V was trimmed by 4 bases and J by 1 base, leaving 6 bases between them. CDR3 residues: CAWNGGTDTQYF. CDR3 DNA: TGTGCCTGGAATGGAGGCACAGATACGCAGTATTTT.

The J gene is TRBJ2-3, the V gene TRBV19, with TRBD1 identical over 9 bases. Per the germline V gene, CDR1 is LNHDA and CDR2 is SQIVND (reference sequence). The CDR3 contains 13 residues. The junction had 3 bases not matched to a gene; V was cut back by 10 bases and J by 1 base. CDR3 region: CATRTGGTDTQYF. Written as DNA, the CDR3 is TGTGCCACCCGGACAGGGGGCACAGATACGCAGTATTTT.

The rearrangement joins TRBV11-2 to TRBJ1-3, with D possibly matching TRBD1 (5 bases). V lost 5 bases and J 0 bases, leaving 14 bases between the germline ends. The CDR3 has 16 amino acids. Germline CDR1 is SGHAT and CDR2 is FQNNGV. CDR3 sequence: CASSPRQLSSGNTIYF. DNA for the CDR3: TGTGCCAGCAGCCCGAGACAGCTCTCCTCTGGAAACACCATATATTTT.

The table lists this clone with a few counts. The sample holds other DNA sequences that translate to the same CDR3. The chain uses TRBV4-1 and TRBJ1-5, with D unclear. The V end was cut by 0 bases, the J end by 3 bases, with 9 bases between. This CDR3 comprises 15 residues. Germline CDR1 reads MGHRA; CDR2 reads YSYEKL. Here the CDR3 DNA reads TGCGCCAGCAGCCAAGATCGACGGCACAATCAGCCCCAGCATTTT. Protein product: CASSQDRRHNQPQHF.

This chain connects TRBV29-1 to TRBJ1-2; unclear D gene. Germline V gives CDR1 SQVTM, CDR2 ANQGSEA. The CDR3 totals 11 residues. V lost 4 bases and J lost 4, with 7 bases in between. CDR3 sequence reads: CSVVKTYGYTF. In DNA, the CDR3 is TGCAGCGTTGTCAAGACCTATGGCTACACCTTC.